Shown below are 15 T cell receptor beta chains from a single sample sequenced in a study of sequential checkpoint blockade in melanoma. Treatment of the sample: randomized to nivolumab then ipilimumab (arm A) or the reverse (arm B). Generated by immunoSEQ multiplex PCR, the TCRdb table keeps only in-frame clones and is missing some. This sample has about 9,600 clones, with 24% found just once. This specimen consisted of tumor tissue (inferred from file names), obtained from a patient given nivolumab and ipilimumab in sequence. The source of these receptors is a human donor with melanoma.

The rearrangement links TRBV18 to TRBJ2-1, with D perhaps TRBD2 (6 bases). The CDR3 is 15 amino acids. From germline, CDR1 is KGHSH and CDR2 LQKENI. Trimming cost V 8 bases and J 5 bases, with 19 bases left between them. The CDR3, as DNA: TGTGCCAGCCCAGAGCCGGGACTTCCTAACAATGAGCAGTTCTTC. It codes for CASPEPGLPNNEQFF.

The chain couples TRBV11-3 to TRBJ2-1, with 10 bases that match TRBD2. The germline CDR1 and CDR2 sequences are SGHNT and YENEEA. The CDR3 contains 16 residues. Germline trimming cut 5 bases from V and 0 bases from J; bases unmatched to any gene: 4. CDR3 DNA sequence: TGTGCCAGCAGCCCCGCTAGCGGGAGCTCCTACAATGAGCAGTTCTTC. It translates to CASSPASGSSYNEQFF.

V usage is TRBV14 and J usage is TRBJ2-4, with 11 bases matching TRBD1. V trimming: 3 bases; J trimming: 6 bases; junction bases outside the gene matches: 13. CDR1 is SGHDN, CDR2 FVKESK, per germline. The CDR3 covers 18 residues. Written as DNA, the CDR3 is TGTGCCAGCAGCCATGGTGCGGGACAGGGGGATCAGAGAAACATTCAGTACTTC. This gives the protein CASSHGAGQGDQRNIQYF.

This clone has at least ten counts. V gene TRBV11-3 combines with J gene TRBJ1-5; a possible D gene is TRBD1 (5 bases). The CDR3 covers 17 residues. V shed 4 bases and J shed 1 base, with 17 bases lying between them. CDR1 is SGHNT and CDR2 is YENEEA in the germline V gene. In DNA, the CDR3 is TGTGCCAGCAGCTCTTCCTTGGGGGGATCGAGCAATCAGCCCCAGCATTTT. Amino acids: CASSSSLGGSSNQPQHF.

The rearrangement uses TRBV6-8 and TRBJ2-5, with 12 positions matching TRBD1. After removal of 4 bases from V and 4 bases from J, the junction contained 1 base not matched to a gene. CDR1 is MNHGY, CDR2 SAAAGT, per germline. This CDR3 region has 14 residues. In DNA, the CDR3 is TGTGCCAGCAGTTGGGACAGGGGGCTAGAGACCCAGTACTTC. Translation gives CASSWDRGLETQYF.

This clone was seen a few times. The CDR3 protein is CASSEIYKGLAGGLGETQYF. The CDR3 DNA follows: TGTGCCAGCAGCGAAATATACAAAGGACTAGCGGGAGGATTGGGAGAGACCCAGTACTTC. The chain employs TRBV11-3 and TRBJ2-5; 14 bases align to TRBD2. The V gene end was trimmed by 5 bases and the J gene end by 4 bases; junction bases not matched to a gene: 18. The germline CDR1 and CDR2 sequences are SGHNT and YENEEA. This CDR3 has 20 residues.

This clone was found many times. J is TRBJ2-5 and V is TRBV11-3, with D perhaps TRBD1 (6 bases). Trimming took off 0 bases at V and 5 bases at J, with 25 bases between the two ends. The CDR3 loop spans 19 amino acids. In germline, CDR1 is SGHNT, CDR2 YENEEA. The CDR3 loop reads CASSLDQDFRAGVDETQYF. The CDR3 nucleotides are TGTGCCAGCAGCTTAGATCAGGATTTCCGGGCAGGGGTGGATGAGACCCAGTACTTC.

This clone came up a few times. The chain couples TRBV9 to TRBJ2-3; perhaps TRBD2 as D (6 bases). The germline gives CDR1 SGDLS, CDR2 YYNGEE. The ends were cut back, 1 base at V and 1 base at J, with 10 bases in the middle. This CDR3 contains 15 residues. CDR3 DNA: TGTGCCAGCAGCGTACATAGGAGGGGCACAGATACGCAGTATTTT. Amino acids: CASSVHRRGTDTQYF.

The gene calls are TRBV9 and TRBJ2-1; D gene unclear. This CDR3 contains 15 residues. V was trimmed by 1 base and J by 5 bases, leaving 13 bases between them. Germline CDR1 reads SGDLS; CDR2 reads YYNGEE. CDR3 sequence: CASSVLVGWDNEQFF. The DNA of the CDR3 is TGTGCCAGCAGCGTATTGGTAGGGTGGGACAATGAGCAGTTCTTC.

The rearrangement uses TRBV18 and TRBJ2-7, with TRBD1 matching over 7 bases. J gave up 3 bases and V 5 bases, and 16 bases lay outside the gene matches. The germline gives CDR1 KGHSH, CDR2 LQKENI. The CDR3 spans 17 residues. In nucleotides, the CDR3 is TGTGCCAGCTCAGTTCGACAGGGCGGGCTGATGTACTACGAGCAGTACTTC. Amino acids: CASSVRQGGLMYYEQYF.

The rearrangement joins TRBV30 to TRBJ1-1; D not resolved. Germline V gene sequence: CDR1 GTSNPN, CDR2 SVGIG (reference sequence). The CDR3 contains 14 residues. With 0 bases removed from V and 1 base from J, the gap between germline ends came to 9 bases. CDR3 amino acids: CAWSVKAANTEAFF. DNA of the CDR3: TGTGCCTGGAGTGTAAAGGCTGCGAACACTGAAGCTTTCTTT.

This clone has more than one count but fewer than ten. V usage is TRBV6-8 and J usage is TRBJ1-5; weak D call: TRBD1 (6 bases). The CDR3 loop spans 15 amino acids. V lost 10 bases, J lost 3 bases, and 19 bases lay in between. Per germline, CDR1 MNHGY and CDR2 SAAAGT. This CDR3 reads CAIYGGQGPNQPQHF. The CDR3 DNA sequence: TGTGCCATCTACGGGGGGCAAGGTCCCAATCAGCCCCAGCATTTT.

The chain carries TRBV29-1 and TRBJ2-5, with D possibly being TRBD1 (6 bases). The germline V and J ends were trimmed by 8 bases and 5 bases, with 15 bases remaining between them. The CDR3 is made up of 12 amino acids. Germline CDR1 is SQVTM and CDR2 is ANQGSEA. The CDR3: CSLGGGGETQYF. The CDR3 coding sequence is TGCAGCCTTGGGGGCGGCGGGGAGACCCAGTACTTC.

The chain links TRBV18 to TRBJ2-1, with 9 bases fitting TRBD2. Unmatched junction bases numbered 2, after V lost 1 base and J lost 1 base. Germline V gene lookup returns CDR1 KGHSH and CDR2 LQKENI. This CDR3 has 16 residues. CDR3 sequence: CASSPQAGGSYNEQFF. CDR3 nucleotide sequence: TGTGCCAGCTCACCACAAGCGGGGGGATCCTACAATGAGCAGTTCTTC.

The V and J genes are TRBV10-3 and TRBJ2-5, with a tentative D call TRBD2 (5 bases). Looked up from germline, CDR1 is ENHRY and CDR2 is SYGVKD. The CDR3 is 13 amino acids. V was cut by 6 bases and J by 7 bases, with 15 bases left in between. For the CDR3, the DNA is TGTGCCATCAGGAGAACGGTAGAGGGGACCCAGTACTTC. It codes for CAIRRTVEGTQYF.